This TCR beta chain was found in a study of OX40 agonist ivuxolimab in advanced cancers. Study as a whole: A history of anti-PD-1, anti-PD-L1 or anti-CTLA-4 therapy was acceptable, and over 35% had some.

This table comes from immunoSEQ multiplex PCR, and its TCRdb copy is limited to in-frame clones, with some not included. The sample records fewer than 25,000 clones, roughly 80% being singletons. Germline values: CDR1 SEHNR, CDR2 FQNEAQ (reference sequence). V was cut by 5 bases and J by 10 bases, with 18 bases left in between. This CDR3 is 14 amino acids long. This material consisted of CD4+ or CD8+ T cells sorted from blood, taken in a trial of the OX40 agonist ivuxolimab. This receptor was taken from an adult with an advanced solid tumor such as melanoma, head and neck, liver or kidney cancer. This chain links TRBV7-9 with TRBJ2-1; TRBD1 is a possible D gene (5 bases). CDR3 sequence: CASSHPPRVGEQFF. CDR3 in DNA: TGTGCCAGCAGCCACCCCCCCAGGGTAGGGGAGCAGTTCTTC.